This section outlines one TCR beta chain sequence together with its context. The target antigen is unknown. The sequenced fragment ends 3 residues before the CDR3 boundary, so the rest is inferred from the germline J gene. CDR3 length equals 14 residues. After removal of 3 bases from V and 3 bases from J, the junction contained 5 bases not matched to a gene. Germline loops: CDR1 KGHSH, CDR2 LQKENI. This entry is derived from a study of T cell clonality in common variable immunodeficiency. TCRdb's table, derived via immunoSEQ multiplex PCR, lists solely in-frame clones and lacks some. The repertoire consists of about 7,100 clones, none detected only once. General study findings and limits: Reportedly, TCR beta sequences from common variable immunodeficiency showed fewer deletions and N-nucleotide insertions. Links between repertoire features and CVID complications were heterogeneity-limited.

The sample taken for sequencing was peripheral blood mononuclear cells. This TCR was sampled from a human donor with common variable immunodeficiency. The V gene is TRBV18, the J gene TRBJ2-7, with 7 bases aligning to TRBD1. The DNA read from the CDR3 is TGTGCCAGCTCACCCACCGGGACAGACTACGAG. Translating gives CASSPTGTDYE. The entire CDR3 protein is CASSPTGTDYEQYF.